This is a list of T cell receptor beta chains from one sample in a study of T cell changes during pregnancy in multiple sclerosis. TCRdb's copy holds only in-frame clones and misses some; the assay was immunoSEQ multiplex PCR. The sample consists of 55,000 to 75,000 clones, about 90% of them appearing once. The sample was peripheral blood, taken after pregnancy. All receptors come from a female donor with multiple sclerosis, enrolled in a pregnancy study. CDR3s include the opening cysteine and the closing phenylalanine or tryptophan. The order of the fields is J gene, V gene, clone size, D gene, CDR3 length, CDR3 DNA, CDR3 protein. A D gene is named only where the DNA matches it firmly. The listing skips clone size in some rows; elsewhere it reads once, few, many or a size class.

TRBJ2-2 | TRBV19 | - | - | 16 | TGTGCCAGTAGCACCCTCCCCGGGACTCCTGCGGGGGAGCTGTTTTTT | CASSTLPGTPAGELFF
TRBJ2-1 | TRBV4-3 | - | - | 16 | TGCGCCAGCAGCCAAGATCCTAGCAACTCCTACAATGAGCAGTTCTTC | CASSQDPSNSYNEQFF
TRBJ1-2 | TRBV5-1 | - | - | 14 | TGCGCCAGCAGCTTGGATCCGGGGAGCTATGGCTACACCTTC | CASSLDPGSYGYTF
TRBJ2-1 | TRBV14 | - | TRBD2 | 17 | TGTGCCAGCAGCCCCCAGAAAGGACTAGCGGACTACAATGAGCAGTTCTTC | CASSPQKGLADYNEQFF
TRBJ1-1 | TRBV7-2 | - | TRBD1 | 13 | TGTGCCAGCAGCCGGACAGGGAGCACTGAAGCTTTCTTT | CASSRTGSTEAFF
TRBJ2-1 | TRBV5-1 | once | - | 15 | TGCGCCAGCAGCTTGTCGGGGATCTCCTACAATGAGCAGTTCTTC | CASSLSGISYNEQFF
TRBJ2-7 | TRBV7-9 | - | - | 14 | TGTGCCAGCAGCTACTTTCAGGGCCCGGTCGAGCAGTACTTC | CASSYFQGPVEQYF
TRBJ2-3 | TRBV9 | - | TRBD2 | 18 | TGTGCCAGCAGCGTAGGATATACCAGCGGGAGTTCCACAGATACGCAGTATTTT | CASSVGYTSGSSTDTQYF
TRBJ1-5 | TRBV15 | - | - | 17 | TGTGCCACCAGCCCCGGTCGTGACAGCCCCTCATGGGAGCCCCAGCATTTT | CATSPGRDSPSWEPQHF
TRBJ2-7 | TRBV6-1 | few | - | 10 | TGTGCCAGCGAGGGAGGCCGACAGTACTTC | CASEGGRQYF
TRBJ1-1 | TRBV4-1 | - | TRBD1 | 18 | TGCGCCAGCAGCTATCAAACAATTGAGGGGGACAGGAACACTGAAGCTTTCTTT | CASSYQTIEGDRNTEAFF
TRBJ2-7 | TRBV5-6 | - | - | 14 | TGTGCCAGCAGCCGCGGGACTGGTCCGTACGAGCAGTACTTC | CASSRGTGPYEQYF
TRBJ2-7 | TRBV6-6 | - | TRBD2 | 15 | TGTGCCAGCAGTTGGGTAGCGGGAGTAATCAACGAGCAGTACTTC | CASSWVAGVINEQYF
TRBJ2-7 | TRBV29-1 | - | - | 17 | TGCAGCGTTGAATTTCCTGGACAGCCGAAAGTCCCCTACGAGCAGTACTTC | CSVEFPGQPKVPYEQYF
TRBJ2-7 | TRBV5-4 | - | - | 13 | TGTGCCAGCAGCTCCGTAAAAACCTACGAGCAGTACTTC | CASSSVKTYEQYF
TRBJ2-7 | TRBV13 | few | - | 15 | TGTGCCAGCAGCTTCAGGTATGAGGGCTCCTACGAGCAGTACTTC | CASSFRYEGSYEQYF
TRBJ2-7 | TRBV4-1 | - | - | 14 | TGCGCCAGCAGCCATGAGAGGTTCACCTACGAGCAGTACTTC | CASSHERFTYEQYF
TRBJ1-2 | TRBV27 | - | TRBD1 | 12 | TGTGCCAGCAGCTTACAGGGGAATGGCTACACCTTC | CASSLQGNGYTF
TRBJ1-1 | TRBV5-1 | - | - | 14 | TGCGCCAGCAGCTTGTCCGTCCTGAACACTGAAGCTTTCTTT | CASSLSVLNTEAFF
TRBJ1-1 | TRBV7-2 | - | TRBD1 | 14 | TGTGCCAGCAGCAGGGGACAGAGGAACACTGAAGCTTTCTTT | CASSRGQRNTEAFF